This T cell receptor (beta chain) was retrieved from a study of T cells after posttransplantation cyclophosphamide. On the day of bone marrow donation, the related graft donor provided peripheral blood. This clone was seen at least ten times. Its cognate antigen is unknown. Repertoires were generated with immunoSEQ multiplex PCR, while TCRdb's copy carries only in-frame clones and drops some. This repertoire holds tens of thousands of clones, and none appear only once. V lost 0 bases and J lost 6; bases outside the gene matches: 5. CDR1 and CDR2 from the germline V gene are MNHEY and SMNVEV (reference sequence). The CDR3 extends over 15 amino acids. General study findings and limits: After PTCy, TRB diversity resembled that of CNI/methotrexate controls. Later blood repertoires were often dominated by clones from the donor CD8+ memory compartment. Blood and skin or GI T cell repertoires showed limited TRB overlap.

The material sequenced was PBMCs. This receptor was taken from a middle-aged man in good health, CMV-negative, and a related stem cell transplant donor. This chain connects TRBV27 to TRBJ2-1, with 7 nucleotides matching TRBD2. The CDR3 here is CASSLSVAGFNEQFF. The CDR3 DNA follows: TGTGCCAGCAGTTTATCCGTAGCGGGCTTCAATGAGCAGTTCTTC.